One sample yielded the 32 T cell receptor beta chains listed below, sequenced in a study of T cell changes during pregnancy in multiple sclerosis. Assay: immunoSEQ multiplex PCR; the TCRdb copy retains only in-frame clones and omits some. The sample contains 95,000 to 100,000 clones, just over 90% of which appear only once. Sequencing was performed on peripheral blood, taken after pregnancy. These TCRs come from a female donor in good health, enrolled as a control in a pregnancy study.

This chain uses TRBV11-2 with TRBJ2-3, with 11 bases that match TRBD2. The junction had 4 bases not matched to a gene; V was cut back by 5 bases and J by 3 bases. The CDR3 is made up of 15 amino acids. Per the germline V gene, CDR1 is SGHAT and CDR2 is FQNNGV. The CDR3 DNA reads as TGTGCCAGCAGCACGTGGACTAGCGGGACAGATACGCAGTATTTT. Protein: CASSTWTSGTDTQYF.

V gene TRBV7-8 combines with J gene TRBJ1-2, with 8 bases fitting TRBD1. V was clipped by 5 bases and J by 5 bases; unmatched bases: 16. CDR1 is SGHVS and CDR2 is FQNEAQ in the germline V gene. This CDR3 is built from 17 residues. CDR3 sequence: CASSIRDRPEVGYGYTF. The CDR3 nucleotides are TGTGCCAGCAGCATCCGGGACAGGCCAGAGGTCGGGTATGGCTACACCTTC.

This clone was picked up one time. The V gene is TRBV27, the J gene TRBJ1-2, with D perhaps TRBD1 (6 bases). CDR3 length: 16 amino acids. The ends were cut back, 3 bases at V and 3 bases at J, with 17 bases in the middle. Germline-derived CDR1 and CDR2 are MNHEY and SMNVEV (reference sequence). Here the CDR3 DNA reads TGTGCCAGCAGTTTTCTGAACAGGGCGGAGGACTATGGCTACACCTTC. Translated, it gives CASSFLNRAEDYGYTF.

The chain employs TRBV5-1 and TRBJ1-4, with TRBD1 as a possible D gene (5 bases). The CDR3 consists of 15 residues. Germline CDR1 SGHRS, CDR2 YFSETQ. V lost 4 bases, J lost 6 bases, and 16 bases lay in between. For the CDR3, the DNA is TGCGCCAGCAGCCCCGGGGGGGGGACGGATGAAAAACTGTTTTTT. It codes for CASSPGGGTDEKLFF.

The chain has TRBV2 and TRBJ2-4, with D unresolved. Germline CDR1 and CDR2: SNHLY and FYNNEI. This CDR3 spans 15 amino acids. V shed 2 bases and J shed 0 bases, with 8 bases lying between them. CDR3 sequence (DNA): TGTGCCAGCAGTGAATTACTGTTAGCCAAAAACATTCAGTACTTC. It codes for CASSELLLAKNIQYF.

V and J are TRBV5-4 and TRBJ2-7, with D maybe TRBD1 (6 bases). The germline V gene encodes CDR1 SGHNT and CDR2 YYREEE (reference sequence). The CDR3 spans 14 residues. V was shortened by 0 bases and J by 4 bases, with 11 bases between the two germline ends. CDR3 DNA sequence: TGTGCCAGCAGCTTGGGACAGGATGGGTACGAGCAGTACTTC. The encoded protein is CASSLGQDGYEQYF.

The chain couples TRBV5-1 to TRBJ2-7, with D maybe TRBD2 (5 bases). There are 15 residues in the CDR3. Per germline, CDR1 SGHRS and CDR2 YFSETQ. V was shortened by 0 bases and J by 4 bases, with 14 bases between the two germline ends. CDR3 nucleotides: TGCGCCAGCAGCTTGGATGCAGCGACGGGGTACGAGCAGTACTTC. Translated: CASSLDAATGYEQYF.

The chain combines TRBV7-2 with TRBJ2-1, with TRBD1 matching 9 bases. Trimming removed 3 bases from V and 6 bases from J; junction bases left unmatched: 6. Germline V gene sequence: CDR1 SGHTA, CDR2 FQGNSA. CDR3 length: 15 amino acids. This chain's CDR3 is CASSFGTGIRNEQFF. The DNA of the CDR3 is TGTGCCAGCAGCTTCGGGACAGGGATTCGCAATGAGCAGTTCTTC.

The chain is built from TRBV6-5 and TRBJ1-2; 7 positions match TRBD1. CDR1 is MNHEY, CDR2 SVGAGI, per germline. The V segment lost 3 bases and the J segment 1 base; nucleotides outside the gene matches: 5. The CDR3 length is 15 residues. CDR3 amino acids: CASSYHRDSNYGYTF. The DNA of the CDR3 is TGTGCCAGCAGTTATCACCGGGACAGTAACTATGGCTACACCTTC.

The CDR3: CASSQLYEQFF. In nucleotides, the CDR3 is TGTGCCAGCAGCCAGCTATATGAGCAGTTCTTC. J is TRBJ2-1 and V is TRBV14, with unresolved D. Trimming shortened V by 3 bases and J by 8 bases, and 5 bases separated the two germline ends. CDR1 is SGHDN, CDR2 FVKESK, per germline. This CDR3 contains 11 residues.

The chain has TRBV4-2 and TRBJ2-5, with 7 bases lining up with TRBD1. Trimming at V came to 3 bases and at J to 1 base, leaving 5 bases not matched to a gene. The CDR3 runs to 15 residues. The V gene's germline CDR1 is LGHNA and CDR2 YNFKEQ. The CDR3 spells CASSQLQGTQETQYF. Written as DNA, the CDR3 is TGTGCCAGCAGCCAGTTACAGGGGACCCAAGAGACCCAGTACTTC.

This clone was found once. This chain links TRBV6-6 with TRBJ1-5, with TRBD1 as a possible D gene (6 bases). Per germline, CDR1 MNHNY and CDR2 SVGAGI (reference sequence). V was trimmed by 7 bases and J by 4 bases, leaving 11 bases between them. The CDR3 consists of 13 residues. The CDR3: CASKRDINQPQHF. The CDR3 DNA is TGTGCCAGCAAAAGGGACATTAATCAGCCCCAGCATTTT.

The gene calls are TRBV2 and TRBJ2-3, with TRBD2 as a possible D gene (7 bases). This CDR3 comprises 14 residues. The ends were cut back, 8 bases at V and 6 bases at J, with 18 bases in the middle. Germline-derived CDR1 and CDR2 are SNHLY and FYNNEI. The CDR3 loop reads CASGGREWADTQYF. In DNA form, the CDR3 reads TGTGCCAGCGGGGGGCGGGAGTGGGCCGATACGCAGTATTTT.

The chain carries TRBV28 and TRBJ1-1, with TRBD1 as a possible D gene (6 bases). Germline V gene data show CDR1 as MDHEN and CDR2 as SYDVKM. The CDR3 runs to 15 residues. Trimming pared 6 bases from V and 4 bases from J, leaving 18 bases between. The chain's CDR3 is CASSLEGVVGTEAFF. DNA of the CDR3: TGTGCCAGCAGCCTTGAGGGGGTGGTAGGCACTGAAGCTTTCTTT.

This chain joins TRBV1 and TRBJ1-2; the D call of TRBD1 is as the table states it, not checked on the DNA. TRBV1 is listed as a pseudogene. The CDR3 has 20 residues. The CDR3 loop reads CTSSQASLSPITGTGNGYTF. CDR3 nucleotide sequence: TGCACCAGCAGCCAAGCCAGCCTATCACCGATTACCGGGACAGGGAATGGCTACACCTTC.

This clone has more than one count but fewer than ten. The chain combines TRBV19 with TRBJ1-2; a weak D match, TRBD1 (6 bases). Germline values: CDR1 LNHDA, CDR2 SQIVND (reference sequence). The CDR3 covers 15 residues. Trimming stripped 5 bases from V and 7 bases from J, with 20 bases between. The CDR3: CASSPSGTLNSGYTF. CDR3 in DNA: TGTGCCAGTAGTCCGTCGGGGACACTCAACAGTGGCTACACCTTC.

The V call is TRBV7-9, the J call TRBJ2-5, with unresolved D. CDR3 size: 14 residues. Per germline, CDR1 SEHNR and CDR2 FQNEAQ (reference sequence). Trimming shortened V by 1 base and J by 2 bases, and 8 bases separated the two germline ends. The CDR3: CASSLVQSQETQYF. CDR3 nucleotide sequence: TGTGCCAGCAGCTTAGTACAGAGTCAAGAGACCCAGTACTTC.

J is TRBJ1-2 and V is TRBV2; 7 positions match TRBD1. J gave up 7 bases and V 2 bases, and 10 bases lay outside the gene matches. This CDR3 contains 15 residues. Germline CDR1 and CDR2: SNHLY and FYNNEI. The CDR3 protein is CASSENYGQVGGYTF. CDR3 DNA: TGTGCCAGCAGTGAAAATTACGGACAGGTCGGTGGCTACACCTTC.

The genes are TRBV11-3 and TRBJ2-1; D unresolved. The CDR3 length is 13 residues. The germline gives CDR1 SGHNT, CDR2 YENEEA. V was cut by 0 bases and J by 9 bases, with 9 bases left in between. Here the CDR3 reads CASSLDLASEQFF. CDR3 in DNA: TGTGCCAGCAGCTTAGATTTGGCAAGTGAGCAGTTCTTC.

The rearrangement joins TRBV2 to TRBJ1-1; TRBD1 might be the D (5 bases). Per germline, CDR1 SNHLY and CDR2 FYNNEI. Trimming took off 8 bases at V and 3 bases at J, with 7 bases between the two ends. The CDR3 is made up of 11 amino acids. CDR3 in amino acids: CASLRDTEAFF. For the CDR3, the DNA is TGTGCCAGCCTCAGGGACACTGAAGCTTTCTTT.

The rearrangement links TRBV7-9 to TRBJ2-7, with a possible D match to TRBD1 (6 bases). The CDR3 has 14 amino acids. Germline-derived CDR1 and CDR2 are SEHNR and FQNEAQ (reference sequence). Trimming took 5 bases from V and 3 from J, leaving 14 bases between them. CDR3 in amino acids: CASSRTGFDYEQYF. The CDR3 DNA reads TGTGCCAGCAGCCGAACAGGGTTCGACTACGAGCAGTACTTC. The entire variable domain, with the rest obtained from reference TRBV7-9 and TRBJ2-7, is as follows: DTGVSQNPRHKITKRGQNVTFRCDPISEHNRLYWYRQTLGQGPEFLTYFQNEAQLEKSRLLSDRFSAERPKGSFSTLEIQRTEQGDSAMYLCASSRTGFDYEQYFGPGTRLTVT.

This chain links TRBV7-2 with TRBJ1-5; 9 nucleotides agree with TRBD1. This CDR3 contains 15 residues. Trimming took 5 bases from V and 3 from J; bases not matched to a gene: 5. Germline V gene data show CDR1 as SGHTA and CDR2 as FQGNSA. Here the CDR3 DNA reads TGTGCCAGCAGCGTAACACAGGGGGCCAATCAGCCCCAGCATTTT. Its protein is CASSVTQGANQPQHF. The variable domain in full, completed from reference TRBV7-2 and TRBJ1-5, reads GAGVSQSPSNKVTEKGKDVELRCDPISGHTALYWYRQSLGQGLEFLIYFQGNSAPDKSGLPSDRFSAERTGGSVSTLTIQRTQQEDSAVYLCASSVTQGANQPQHFGDGTRLSIL.

This chain uses TRBV7-2 with TRBJ1-1; D remains unclear. Germline values: CDR1 SGHTA, CDR2 FQGNSA. The CDR3 loop spans 12 amino acids. V dropped 5 bases and J dropped 6 bases, with 10 bases sitting between them. This CDR3 reads CASSQVLPEAFF. For the CDR3, the DNA is TGTGCCAGCAGCCAGGTGCTGCCTGAAGCTTTCTTT.

The chain uses TRBV28 and TRBJ2-6, with a weak D call TRBD2 (5 bases). The V end was cut by 5 bases, the J end by 5 bases, with 16 bases between. CDR3 length: 16 amino acids. CDR1 and CDR2 (germline): MDHEN, SYDVKM. CDR3 DNA: TGTGCCAGCAGTGTTCTGGACTCTGGTAGGGCCAACGTCCTGACTTTC. Amino acids: CASSVLDSGRANVLTF.

This chain joins TRBV4-1 and TRBJ1-5, with D tentatively TRBD1 (5 bases). From germline, CDR1 is MGHRA and CDR2 YSYEKL. V lost 4 bases to trimming and J lost 3 bases, with 13 bases between them. The CDR3 contains 15 residues. CDR3 loop: CASSPGLGLNQPQHF. CDR3 nucleotides: TGCGCCAGCAGCCCCGGACTGGGACTCAATCAGCCCCAGCATTTT.

The chain couples TRBV25-1 to TRBJ2-1; no clear D gene. Between the trimmed V and J ends, which lost 2 bases and 4 bases, there was a span of 3 bases. The CDR3 runs to 12 residues. CDR1 is MGHDK and CDR2 is SYGVNS in the germline V gene. In nucleotides, the CDR3 is TGTGCCAGCAGTGAACAATACAATGAGCAGTTCTTC. It codes for CASSEQYNEQFF.

The gene calls are TRBV28 and TRBJ2-4; TRBD2 matches at 7 bases. Germline-derived CDR1 and CDR2 are MDHEN and SYDVKM. V lost 6 bases and J lost 6; bases outside the gene matches: 11. This CDR3 spans 15 amino acids. The DNA for the CDR3 is TGTGCCAGCAGCCCGGGGGGATCGGGGACAAACATTCAGTACTTC. This sequence encodes CASSPGGSGTNIQYF.

In nucleotides, the CDR3 is TGTGCCAGTAGTTCCGACAGGGGTGACTATGGCTACACCTTC. Protein product: CASSSDRGDYGYTF. The V gene is TRBV19, the J gene TRBJ1-2; the match to TRBD1 covers 8 bases. Trimming took 5 bases from V and 3 from J; bases not matched to a gene: 5. This CDR3 contains 14 residues. The germline CDR1 and CDR2 sequences are LNHDA and SQIVND (reference sequence).

The chain combines TRBV10-1 with TRBJ1-4; 8 positions match TRBD1. J lost 5 bases, V lost 1 base, and 6 bases had no gene match. CDR1 is WNHNN, CDR2 SYGVQD, per germline (reference sequence). This CDR3 has 16 residues. The CDR3 is CASSELDRVQNEKLFF. Here the CDR3 DNA reads TGCGCCAGCAGTGAGTTGGACAGGGTACAAAATGAAAAACTGTTTTTT.

A note on this clone: Other DNA sequences in the same sample also yield this CDR3. The chain uses TRBV2 and TRBJ1-2; TRBD1 aligns across 7 bases. Germline V CDR1 and CDR2: SNHLY, FYNNEI. The CDR3 covers 12 residues. Trimming took 8 bases from V and 3 from J; bases not matched to a gene: 3. Written as DNA, the CDR3 is TGTGCCAGCGGGGGGACAGACTATGGCTACACCTTC. Translation gives CASGGTDYGYTF. The full variable domain, completed using reference TRBV2 and TRBJ1-2, is EPEVTQTPSHQVTQMGQEVILRCVPISNHLYFYWYRQILGQKVEFLVSFYNNEISEKSEIFDDQFSVERPDGSNFTLKIRSTKLEDSAMYFCASGGTDYGYTFGSGTRLTVV.

The chain uses TRBV28 and TRBJ2-1; weak D call: TRBD2 (6 bases). Germline V gene data show CDR1 as MDHEN and CDR2 as SYDVKM. Trimming pared 7 bases from V and 0 bases from J, leaving 10 bases between. The CDR3 has 14 residues. This chain's CDR3 is CASTPGSSYNEQFF. CDR3 coding DNA: TGTGCCAGCACCCCCGGGAGCTCCTACAATGAGCAGTTCTTC.

The chain links TRBV29-1 to TRBJ1-5; possibly TRBD1 for D (6 bases). With 5 bases removed from V and 4 bases from J, the gap between germline ends came to 18 bases. The CDR3 extends over 15 amino acids. Germline CDR1 SQVTM, CDR2 ANQGSEA. CDR3 DNA: TGCAGCGTTCGCGGGGGGAGGGGGAGTAATCAGCCCCAGCATTTT. Protein sequence: CSVRGGRGSNQPQHF.